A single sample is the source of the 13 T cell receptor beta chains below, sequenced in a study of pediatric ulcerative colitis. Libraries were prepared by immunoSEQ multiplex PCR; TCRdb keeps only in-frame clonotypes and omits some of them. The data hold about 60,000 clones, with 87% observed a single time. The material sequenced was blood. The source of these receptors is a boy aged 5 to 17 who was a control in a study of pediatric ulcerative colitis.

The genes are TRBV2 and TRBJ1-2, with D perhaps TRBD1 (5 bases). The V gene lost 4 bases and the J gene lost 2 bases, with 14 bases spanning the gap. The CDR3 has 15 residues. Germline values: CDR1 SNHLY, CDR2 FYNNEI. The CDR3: CASSGPGQGNYGYTF. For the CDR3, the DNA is TGTGCCAGCAGTGGACCTGGGCAGGGAAACTATGGCTACACCTTC.

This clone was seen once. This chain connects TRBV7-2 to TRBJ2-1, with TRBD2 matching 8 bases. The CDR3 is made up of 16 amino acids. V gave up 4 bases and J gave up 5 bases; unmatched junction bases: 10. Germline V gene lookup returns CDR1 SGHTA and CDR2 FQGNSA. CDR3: CASSSRGGRGNNEQFF. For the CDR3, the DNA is TGTGCCAGCAGCTCCCGGGGGGGGCGTGGCAACAATGAGCAGTTCTTC.

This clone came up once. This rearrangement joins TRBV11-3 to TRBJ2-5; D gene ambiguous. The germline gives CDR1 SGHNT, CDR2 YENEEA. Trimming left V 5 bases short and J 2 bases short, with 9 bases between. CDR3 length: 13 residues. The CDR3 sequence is CASSLWAQETQYF. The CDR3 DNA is TGTGCCAGCAGCCTATGGGCACAAGAGACCCAGTACTTC.

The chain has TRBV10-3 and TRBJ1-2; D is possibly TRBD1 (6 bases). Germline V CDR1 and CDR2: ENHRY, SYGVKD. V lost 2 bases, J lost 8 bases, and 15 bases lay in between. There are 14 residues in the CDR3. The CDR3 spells CAISEGPTGGGYTF. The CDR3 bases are TGTGCCATCAGTGAGGGGCCCACCGGGGGCGGCTACACCTTC.

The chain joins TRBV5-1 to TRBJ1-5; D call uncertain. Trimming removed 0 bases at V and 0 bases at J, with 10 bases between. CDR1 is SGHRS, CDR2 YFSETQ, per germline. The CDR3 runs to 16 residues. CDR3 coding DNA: TGCGCCAGCAGCTTGGGCCAGCTGGATAGCAATCAGCCCCAGCATTTT. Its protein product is CASSLGQLDSNQPQHF.

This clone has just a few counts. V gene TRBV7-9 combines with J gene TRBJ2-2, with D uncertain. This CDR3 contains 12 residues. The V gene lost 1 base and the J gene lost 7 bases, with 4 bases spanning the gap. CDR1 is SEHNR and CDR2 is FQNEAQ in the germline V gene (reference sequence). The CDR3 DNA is TGTGCCAGCAGCTTAGAGGACGGGGAGCTGTTTTTT. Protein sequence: CASSLEDGELFF.

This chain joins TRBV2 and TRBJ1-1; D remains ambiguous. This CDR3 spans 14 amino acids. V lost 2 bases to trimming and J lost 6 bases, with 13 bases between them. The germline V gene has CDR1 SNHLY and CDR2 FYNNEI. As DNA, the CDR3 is TGTGCCAGCAGTGAAACCCTGGCCCAATCTGAAGCTTTCTTT. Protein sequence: CASSETLAQSEAFF.

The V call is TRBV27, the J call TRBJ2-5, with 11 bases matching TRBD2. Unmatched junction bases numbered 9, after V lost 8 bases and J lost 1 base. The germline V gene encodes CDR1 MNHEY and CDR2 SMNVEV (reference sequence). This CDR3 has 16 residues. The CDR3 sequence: CASADLAGGFQETQYF. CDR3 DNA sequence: TGTGCCAGCGCCGACCTAGCGGGAGGCTTCCAAGAGACCCAGTACTTC.

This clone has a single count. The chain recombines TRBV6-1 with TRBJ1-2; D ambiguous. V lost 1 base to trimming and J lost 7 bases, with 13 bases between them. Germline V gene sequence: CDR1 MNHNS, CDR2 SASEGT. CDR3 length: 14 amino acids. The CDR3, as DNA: TGTGCCAGCAGTGAAGATAGTAACAGTCGTGGCTACACCTTC. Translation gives CASSEDSNSRGYTF.

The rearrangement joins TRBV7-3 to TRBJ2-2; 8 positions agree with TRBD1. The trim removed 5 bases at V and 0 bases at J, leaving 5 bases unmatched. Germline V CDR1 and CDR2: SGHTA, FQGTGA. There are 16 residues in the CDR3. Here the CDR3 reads CASSHGQGPNTGELFF. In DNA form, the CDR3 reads TGTGCCAGCAGCCACGGACAGGGCCCGAACACCGGGGAGCTGTTTTTT.

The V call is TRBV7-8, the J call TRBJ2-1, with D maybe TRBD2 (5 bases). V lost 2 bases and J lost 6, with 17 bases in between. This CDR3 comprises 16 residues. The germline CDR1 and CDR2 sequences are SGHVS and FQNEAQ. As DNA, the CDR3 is TGTGCCAGCAGCTTATACGGACTTGCGGTCACCAATGAGCAGTTCTTC. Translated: CASSLYGLAVTNEQFF.

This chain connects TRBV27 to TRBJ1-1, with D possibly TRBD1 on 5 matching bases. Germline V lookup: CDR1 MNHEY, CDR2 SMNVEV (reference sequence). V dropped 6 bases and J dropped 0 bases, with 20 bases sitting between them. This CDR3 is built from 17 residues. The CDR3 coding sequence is TGTGCCAGCAGCACAAGGGGCGGTCTGAGGATGAACACTGAAGCTTTCTTT. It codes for CASSTRGGLRMNTEAFF.

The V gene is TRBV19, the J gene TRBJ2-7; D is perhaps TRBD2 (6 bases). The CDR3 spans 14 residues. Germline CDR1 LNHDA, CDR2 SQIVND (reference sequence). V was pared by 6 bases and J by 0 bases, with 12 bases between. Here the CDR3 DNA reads TGTGCCAGTAGATGGGAGGTTAGCTCCTACGAGCAGTACTTC. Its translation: CASRWEVSSYEQYF.